The 8 T cell receptor beta chains reported below all come from one sample, sequenced in a study of blood T cells in healthy people across ages. The second PCR ran about 6 to 11 cycles with a sample-barcoded 5' primer and J-beta primers. TCRdb called the 5' RACE reads again in MiXCR, with one record for every CDR3 protein. The sample lists approximately 900,000 distinct CDR3 sequences, 25% to 35% occurring once. In addition, the sample was reused for a study of T cells of mothers and their children.

Sequencing was carried out using blood. The receptors derive from a woman aged 40 to 55 in good health.

This chain connects TRBV11-1 to TRBJ2-5, with 11 nucleotides matching TRBD2. The germline gives CDR1 SGHAT, CDR2 FQDESV (reference sequence). This CDR3 contains 16 residues. V lost 2 bases, J lost 7 bases, and 9 bases stayed unmatched. The CDR3 loop is CASSLTTSGVRGTQYF. CDR3 coding DNA: TGTGCCAGCAGCTTAACGACTAGCGGGGTGCGAGGGACCCAGTACTTC.

This CDR3 is CASSLVLGSTEAFF. The CDR3 DNA sequence: TGTGCCAGCAGCTTAGTGCTGGGAAGCACTGAAGCTTTCTTT. This chain joins TRBV7-9 and TRBJ1-1; the D is unclear. This CDR3 region has 14 residues. The germline V and J ends were trimmed by 1 base and 4 bases, with 10 bases remaining between them. Looked up from germline, CDR1 is SEHNR and CDR2 is FQNEAQ (reference sequence).

Points on this clonotype: This may stem from a read error, because a much larger clone lies one nucleotide away. The V call is TRBV5-1, the J call TRBJ2-1, with 8 bases that match TRBD1. With V trimmed by 4 bases and J by 13 bases, 16 bases remained unmatched. The CDR3 loop spans 15 amino acids. CDR1 and CDR2 (germline): SGHRS, YFSETQ. The CDR3: CASSQGQENLGDQFF. CDR3 in DNA: TGCGCCAGCAGCCAGGGACAGGAGAACCTTGGAGACCAGTTCTTC.

The rearrangement uses TRBV25-1 and TRBJ2-5; possibly TRBD1 or TRBD2 for D (5 bases each). The CDR3 totals 15 residues. Looked up from germline, CDR1 is MGHDK and CDR2 is SYGVNS. V lost 1 base to trimming and J lost 7 bases, with 16 bases between them. The CDR3 protein is CASSEWGRTPGTQYF. CDR3 sequence (DNA): TGTGCCAGCAGTGAATGGGGACGGACCCCCGGGACCCAGTACTTC.

This clonotype was counted many times. The rearrangement links TRBV3-1 to TRBJ2-5, with D hard to call. The CDR3 sequence is 12 residues long. Per germline, CDR1 LGHDT and CDR2 YNNKEL (reference sequence). Trimming took 0 bases from V and 7 from J, leaving 6 bases between them. This CDR3 is CASSQELVTQYF. The CDR3 DNA follows: TGTGCCAGCAGCCAAGAACTCGTGACCCAGTACTTC.

In DNA form, the CDR3 reads TGCAGTGCTAGCCAGGGGGCAGGAACTGAAGCTTTCTTT. Protein product: CSASQGAGTEAFF. V gene TRBV20-1 combines with J gene TRBJ1-1; TRBD1 matches 8 bases. The trim removed 3 bases at V and 5 bases at J, leaving 5 bases unmatched. The CDR3 has 13 residues. Germline loops: CDR1 DFQATT, CDR2 SNEGSKA (reference sequence).

V usage is TRBV9 and J usage is TRBJ1-2; no clear D gene. This CDR3 contains 14 residues. CDR1 SGDLS and CDR2 YYNGEE come from the germline V gene. The germline V and J ends were trimmed by 4 bases and 6 bases, with 16 bases remaining between them. The CDR3, as DNA: TGTGCCAGCAGCTCCACGGGAGGGCAGCATGGCTACACCTTC. Encoded protein: CASSSTGGQHGYTF. The whole variable domain, filled in from reference TRBV9 and TRBJ1-2, reads DSGVTQTPKHLITATGQRVTLRCSPRSGDLSVYWYQQSLDQGLQFLIQYYNGEERAKGNILERFSAQQFPDLHSELNLSSLELGDSALYFCASSSTGGQHGYTFGSGTRLTVV.

There are a few counts of this clonotype. J is TRBJ2-3 and V is TRBV3-1, with D possibly being TRBD2 (6 bases). Trimming pared 0 bases from V and 10 bases from J, leaving 17 bases between. The CDR3 is 15 amino acids. Germline CDR1 is LGHDT and CDR2 is YNNKEL (reference sequence). CDR3 amino acids: CASSQDEGPGAPQYF. CDR3 DNA sequence: TGTGCCAGCAGCCAAGATGAGGGACCGGGAGCTCCGCAGTATTTT.